These 9 T cell receptor beta chains originate from one sample sequenced in a study of graft-versus-host responses after intestinal transplantation (dated by TCRdb to 2020 to 2022). Libraries came from the immunoSEQ multiplex PCR assay. TCRdb retrieved this table from immuneACCESS and kept in-frame rearrangements only. Not all clones are present; in checked studies, unresolved V genes account for under half, and no reason is known for the remainder. Recorded for this sample are about 88,000 clones; around 93% of them occurred a single time. Of the sample, 0.3% to 0.35% is held by the ten largest clones. The time point label, as the study defines it: cells obtained before transplantation from donor or recipient. Their antigen targets remain unknown. This sample comprised unstimulated CD4+ T cells sorted from spleen or lymph node cells, obtained before transplant. Receptor source: a human donor who was the organ donor for an intestinal transplant.

V usage is TRBV7-8 and J usage is TRBJ2-6; the match to TRBD1 covers 8 bases. CDR1 is SGHVS and CDR2 is FQNEAQ in the germline V gene. Trimming cost V 2 bases and J 1 base; bases outside gene matches: 7. There are 18 residues in the CDR3. CDR3 DNA: TGTGCCAGCAGCTTAAAGTCAGGGGGCAATTCTGGGGCCAACGTCCTGACTTTC. Residues: CASSLKSGGNSGANVLTF.

CDR3 sequence: CASSVGQGARYGYTF. CDR3 DNA: TGTGCCAGCAGCGTTGGACAGGGCGCCCGCTATGGCTACACCTTC. The gene calls are TRBV7-9 and TRBJ1-2; the match to TRBD1 covers 8 bases. Germline CDR1 is SEHNR and CDR2 is FQNEAQ (reference sequence). J was trimmed by 4 bases and V by 5 bases; bases with no gene match: 9. CDR3 length: 15 residues.

V usage is TRBV5-1 and J usage is TRBJ2-1, with TRBD2 identical over 9 bases. CDR1 SGHRS and CDR2 YFSETQ come from the germline V gene. Germline trimming cut 4 bases from V and 2 bases from J; bases unmatched to any gene: 10. The CDR3 is 17 residues long. The CDR3 nucleotides read TGCGCCAGCAGCGTCACCTTAGCGGGAGTGGCCTACAATGAGCAGTTCTTC. Translating it yields CASSVTLAGVAYNEQFF.

The J gene is TRBJ1-1, the V gene TRBV12-5; tentatively, D is TRBD1 (5 bases). The CDR3 loop spans 14 amino acids. Germline lookup yields CDR1 LGHNT and CDR2 FRNRAP. V lost 5 bases and J lost 11, with 21 bases in between. CDR3 DNA sequence: TGTGCTAGTGGTCCCGATTATGGGGCGCCCAGCGCTTTCTTT. The encoded protein is CASGPDYGAPSAFF.

The chain combines TRBV5-1 with TRBJ2-2; 7 positions match TRBD2. The germline gives CDR1 SGHRS, CDR2 YFSETQ. The ends lost 2 bases at V and 3 bases at J; junction bases unmatched: 4. The CDR3 is 15 residues long. The CDR3 nucleotides are TGCGCCAGCAGCTTCTTGGGGGGGGACACCGGGGAGCTGTTTTTT. Translating it yields CASSFLGGDTGELFF.

The chain combines TRBV7-2 with TRBJ2-3; 10 bases are a match to TRBD1. Germline V lookup: CDR1 SGHTA, CDR2 FQGNSA. CDR3 size: 16 residues. The V and J ends lost 1 base and 0 bases, in that order; junction bases with no gene match: 1. The CDR3 loop is CASSLGTGGSTDTQYF. CDR3 nucleotide sequence: TGTGCCAGCAGCTTAGGGACAGGGGGTAGCACAGATACGCAGTATTTT. Looking up the rest from reference TRBV7-2 and TRBJ2-3 gives the full variable domain: GAGVSQSPSNKVTEKGKDVELRCDPISGHTALYWYRQSLGQGLEFLIYFQGNSAPDKSGLPSDRFSAERTGGSVSTLTIQRTQQEDSAVYLCASSLGTGGSTDTQYFGPGTRLTVL.

The CDR3 here is CASSLDRGYEKLFF. The DNA of the CDR3 is TGCGCCAGCAGCTTGGACAGGGGATACGAAAAACTGTTTTTT. The rearrangement links TRBV5-1 to TRBJ1-4; 7 bases fit TRBD1. Per the germline V gene, CDR1 is SGHRS and CDR2 is YFSETQ. The ends lost 0 bases at V and 8 bases at J; junction bases unmatched: 4. This CDR3 has 14 amino acids.

The chain carries TRBV28 and TRBJ1-5; unclear D gene. V lost 4 bases and J 4 bases, leaving 17 bases between the germline ends. This CDR3 contains 16 residues. In germline, CDR1 is MDHEN, CDR2 SYDVKM. For the CDR3, the DNA is TGTGCCAGCAGTTCTAACCGGGAAGCCCGAAATCAGCCCCAGCATTTT. It translates to CASSSNREARNQPQHF.

This chain uses TRBV10-3 with TRBJ2-7, with D possibly matching TRBD1 (5 bases). The CDR3 has 15 amino acids. Between the trimmed V and J ends, which lost 6 bases and 2 bases, there was a span of 17 bases. Germline CDR1 reads ENHRY; CDR2 reads SYGVKD. The chain's CDR3 is CAIRAVGRQTYEQYF. CDR3 sequence (DNA): TGTGCCATCAGGGCCGTGGGAAGACAGACCTACGAGCAGTACTTC.